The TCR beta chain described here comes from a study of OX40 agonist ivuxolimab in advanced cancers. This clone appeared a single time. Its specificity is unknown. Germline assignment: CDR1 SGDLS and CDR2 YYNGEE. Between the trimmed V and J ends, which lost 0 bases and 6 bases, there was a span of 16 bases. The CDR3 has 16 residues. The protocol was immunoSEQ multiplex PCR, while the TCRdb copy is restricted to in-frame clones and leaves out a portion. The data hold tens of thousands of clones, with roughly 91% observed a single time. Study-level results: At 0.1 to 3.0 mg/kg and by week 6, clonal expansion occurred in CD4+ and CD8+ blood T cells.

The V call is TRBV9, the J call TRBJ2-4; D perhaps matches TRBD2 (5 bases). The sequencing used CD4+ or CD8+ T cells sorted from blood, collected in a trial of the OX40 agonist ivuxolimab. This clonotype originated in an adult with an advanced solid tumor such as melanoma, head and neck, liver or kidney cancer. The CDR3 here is CASSVGTSGMGNIQYF. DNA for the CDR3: TGTGCCAGCAGCGTAGGGACTTCCGGGATGGGAAACATTCAGTACTTC.